This is a list of T cell receptor beta chains from one sample in a study of blood T cell repertoires in COVID-19. Assay: immunoSEQ multiplex PCR; the TCRdb copy retains only in-frame clones and omits some. The table has approximately 350,000 clones, 83% seen once. Sample: peripheral blood. These TCRs come from a young man with active or convalescent COVID-19. Each CDR3 is given with its conserved first and last residue. A D gene is named only where the DNA matches it firmly. Rows may omit the clone size; those that give it use once, few, many or a size class.

-,TRBV5-1,TRBJ1-1,TRBD1,TGCGCCAGCAGCTCTCGGCGATCTGGACAGGGGAACACTGAAGCTTTCTTT,CASSSRRSGQGNTEAFF
once,TRBV5-8,TRBJ1-2,-,TGTGCCAGCAGCTTGATCAACTCCTGGTATGGCTACACCTTC,CASSLINSWYGYTF
-,TRBV30,TRBJ1-5,-,TGTGCCTGGAGTGTAGGAGGGGACCAGCCCCAGCATTTT,CAWSVGGDQPQHF
-,TRBV4-2,TRBJ2-2,TRBD1,TGTGCCAGCAGCCAAGAAGGGGGCACCCCCGGGGAGCTGTTTTTT,CASSQEGGTPGELFF
once,TRBV9,TRBJ2-3,-,TGTGCCAGCAGCGTAGTTTCGACGGGTACAGATACGCAGTATTTT,CASSVVSTGTDTQYF
-,TRBV10-3,TRBJ2-1,-,TGTGCCATCAGTGCCGGACAAAGTATCAATGAGCAGTTCTTC,CAISAGQSINEQFF
-,TRBV7-3,TRBJ2-1,-,TGTGCCAGCAGCTCCGGGAGGGGGCTAGACAATGAGCAGTTCTTC,CASSSGRGLDNEQFF
-,TRBV25-1,TRBJ2-6,-,TGTGCCAGCACTAAGGGGGCCAACGTCCTGACTTTC,CASTKGANVLTF
-,TRBV27,TRBJ1-4,-,TGTGCCAGCAGTTTATCGAGAGGGGAAAAACTGTTTTTT,CASSLSRGEKLFF
-,TRBV6-5,TRBJ2-7,-,TGTGCCAGCTGCCGCGGCTACGAGCAGTACTTC,CASCRGYEQYF
few,TRBV10-3,TRBJ1-2,-,TGTGCCATCAGGGCGGGACGCGCAGGTGCGGGCTACACCTTC,CAIRAGRAGAGYTF
-,TRBV9,TRBJ1-2,TRBD1,TGTGCCAGCAGCGCACGACCGGGACAGACTAACTATGGCTACACCTTC,CASSARPGQTNYGYTF
-,TRBV9,TRBJ2-5,TRBD2,TGTGCCAGCAGCGTACGACTAGCGGGAATAGAGACCCAGTACTTC,CASSVRLAGIETQYF
-,TRBV4-3,TRBJ1-1,-,TGCGCCAGCAGCCAGACAGCGAACACTGAAGCTTTCTTT,CASSQTANTEAFF
-,TRBV7-3,TRBJ2-3,TRBD2,TGTGCCAGCAGCCCGTTAGCGGGGGCCGGCGATACGCAGTATTTT,CASSPLAGAGDTQYF
few,TRBV19,TRBJ2-1,TRBD2,TGTGCCAGTAGTTGGGGCGTTGGACTAGCGGGGAAGGAGCAGTTCTTC,CASSWGVGLAGKEQFF
-,TRBV6-6,TRBJ2-1,TRBD2,TGTGCCAGCAGCCCACGACTAGCGGGAGATCGGAATGAGCAGTTCTTC,CASSPRLAGDRNEQFF
-,TRBV3-1/TRBV3-2,TRBJ1-4,-,TGTGCCAGCACCCCACAAACGGGTGAAAAACTGTTTTTT,CASTPQTGEKLFF
-,TRBV30,TRBJ1-5,-,TGTGCCTGGAGTGTATCAGGGGATCAGCCCCAGCATTTT,CAWSVSGDQPQHF
-,TRBV7-2,TRBJ1-2,-,TGTGCCAGCAGCCCAGCCGGGGAGGTGGGTGGCTACACCTTC,CASSPAGEVGGYTF
-,TRBV5-8,TRBJ2-5,-,TGTGCCAGCAGCTTGCGGGGGTGGAATAGGGAGACCCAGTACTTC,CASSLRGWNRETQYF
-,TRBV3-1/TRBV3-2,TRBJ1-1,-,TGTGCCAGCAGCCAAGACACAGCCCCGATGAACACTGAAGCTTTCTTT,CASSQDTAPMNTEAFF
-,TRBV3-1/TRBV3-2,TRBJ1-4,-,TGTGCCAGCAGCCACGCAGGGGTTAGGGGGGAAAAACTGTTTTTT,CASSHAGVRGEKLFF
-,TRBV7-2,TRBJ1-2,TRBD1,TGTGCCAGCAGCTCCGGGACAGGGAATAATGGCTACACCTTC,CASSSGTGNNGYTF
-,TRBV27,TRBJ1-6,-,TGTGCCAGCATGAAGGGGGGGGCGTCCTATAATTCACCCCTCCACTTT,CASMKGGASYNSPLHF
-,TRBV3-1/TRBV3-2,TRBJ1-3,-,TGTGCCAGCAGCCTTTCCGTCTCTGGAAACACCATATATTTT,CASSLSVSGNTIYF
-,TRBV4-3,TRBJ1-2,TRBD1,TGCGCCAGCAGCCAAGATATGCGAACGGGACAGGGGTATGGCTACACCTTC,CASSQDMRTGQGYGYTF
-,TRBV7-9,TRBJ1-4,-,TGTGCCAGCGGGCGGGGGCTTCGTGACGAAAAACTGTTTTTT,CASGRGLRDEKLFF
-,TRBV3-1/TRBV3-2,TRBJ2-2,TRBD1,TGTGCCAGCCGCCGGGACAGCCCCTCCGGGGAGCTGTTTTTT,CASRRDSPSGELFF
-,TRBV4-1,TRBJ1-2,-,TGCGCCAGCAGCCAAGAAAGGGGTGGGGGCTCTAACTATGGCTACACCTTC,CASSQERGGGSNYGYTF
-,TRBV7-9,TRBJ2-3,-,TGTGCCAGCAGCTCGCAGGATACGCAGTATTTT,CASSSQDTQYF
-,TRBV29-1,TRBJ1-4,-,TGCAGCGTTGAAATGATCGGAGGCGAAAAACTGTTTTTT,CSVEMIGGEKLFF
-,TRBV10-3,TRBJ2-7,-,TGTGCCATCAGTGAGTCCCTGTCCAGGGAATCCGAGCAGTACTTC,CAISESLSRESEQYF
-,TRBV6-5,TRBJ2-2,TRBD1,TGTGCCAGCAGGGGGATCGGGACAGAGAAGCTGTTTTTT,CASRGIGTEKLFF
-,TRBV4-3,TRBJ2-3,-,TGCGCCAGCAGCCAAGGGAGGGGCCTAGGAGTGGATACGCAGTATTTT,CASSQGRGLGVDTQYF
-,TRBV7-9,TRBJ1-1,TRBD1,TGTGCCAGGGAAGCGACAGGGATAACTGAAGCTTTCTTT,CAREATGITEAFF
-,TRBV28,TRBJ2-5,-,TGTGCCAGCAGTGTCAGCGGAGAGACCCAGTACTTC,CASSVSGETQYF
-,TRBV13,TRBJ2-7,-,TGTGCCAGCAGCTTAGCGGGAGAGGTGGTCGAGCAGTACTTC,CASSLAGEVVEQYF
once,TRBV6-5,TRBJ1-1,TRBD1,TGTGCCAGCAATAAAAACAGGGGGAACACTGAAGCTTTCTTT,CASNKNRGNTEAFF
-,TRBV11-2,TRBJ2-2,-,TGTGCCAGCAGCTTAGGACTAAACACCGGGGAGCTGTTTTTT,CASSLGLNTGELFF
-,TRBV6-5,TRBJ1-1,-,TGTGCCAGCAGACGGGAGAATGGGCACACTGAAGCTTTCTTT,CASRRENGHTEAFF
few,TRBV6-5,TRBJ1-3,-,TGTGCCAGCAGTTACTTCGAAGGGGCTGGAAACACCATATATTTT,CASSYFEGAGNTIYF
-,TRBV28,TRBJ2-7,-,TGTGCCAGCAGTTTAGGGGCAGGGCTAGCCTACGAGCAGTACTTC,CASSLGAGLAYEQYF
-,TRBV5-4,TRBJ2-4,TRBD1,TGTGCCAGCAGCTTGGCCCCGGGACAGGGAGAACGCAACATTCAGTACTTC,CASSLAPGQGERNIQYF
once,TRBV9,TRBJ1-1,-,TGTGCCAGCAGCGTGGGGCCCGACACTGAAGCTTTCTTT,CASSVGPDTEAFF
-,TRBV18,TRBJ2-1,-,TGTGCCAGCTCACCAGAGGGGGTACGGCTCGGGGAGCAGTTCTTC,CASSPEGVRLGEQFF
once,TRBV19,TRBJ2-3,TRBD1,TGTGCCAGTAGTTCGGGACAGGACACAGATACGCAGTATTTT,CASSSGQDTDTQYF
-,TRBV2,TRBJ1-5,TRBD1,TGTGCCAGCGGACAGGGTTATCAGCCCCAGCATTTT,CASGQGYQPQHF
once,TRBV7-3,TRBJ2-3,-,TGTGCCAGCAGCTTAAGGCACCTAGCGACCACAGATACGCAGTATTTT,CASSLRHLATTDTQYF
-,TRBV7-3,TRBJ2-3,-,TGTGCCAGCACCTCGGGAGATACGCAGTATTTT,CASTSGDTQYF
once,TRBV6-5,TRBJ1-5,-,TGTGCCAGCAGTTACTCAGGGGTTAACAATCAGCCCCAGCATTTT,CASSYSGVNNQPQHF
-,TRBV5-1,TRBJ1-4,-,TGCGCCAGCAGCTTGGCCTCAGGGATCGCTGAAAAACTGTTTTTT,CASSLASGIAEKLFF
-,TRBV28,TRBJ2-7,-,TGTGCCAGCCGACTGGGGAGGGGGGGAACCTACGAGCAGTGCTTC,CASRLGRGGTYEQCF
-,TRBV5-4,TRBJ1-1,-,TGTGCCAGCAGCGCTCAGGGAACGAACACTGAAGCTTTCTTT,CASSAQGTNTEAFF
-,TRBV6-5,TRBJ2-4,TRBD1,TGTGCCAGCAGCCCACCGGGACAGGGGACAGGGCAGTACTTC,CASSPPGQGTGQYF
-,TRBV4-2,TRBJ2-1,TRBD2,TGTGCCAGCAGCCAAGGTCTAGCGGCCTTCAATGAGCAGTTCTTC,CASSQGLAAFNEQFF
-,TRBV7-2,TRBJ2-2,TRBD2,TGTGCCAGCAGCCCACTAGCGGTGAACACCGGGGAGCTGTTTTTT,CASSPLAVNTGELFF